This T cell receptor beta chain was captured in a study of blood T cell repertoires in COVID-19. This clone was seen more than once but under ten times. The CDR3 loop spans 14 amino acids. Germline V gives CDR1 MNHEY, CDR2 SVGAGI. Trimming removed 6 bases at V and 3 bases at J, with 14 bases between. Produced via immunoSEQ multiplex PCR; TCRdb's table is partial and in-frame only. The table shows around 250,000 clones, with around 86% occurring only once. The chain carries TRBV6-5 and TRBJ1-1; D remains unclear. Material: peripheral blood. This clonotype was sampled from a woman in her thirties or forties who had recovered from COVID-19. As DNA, the CDR3 is TGTGCCAGCAGCATTCCTCTAGTGCACACTGAAGCTTTCTTT. Encoded protein: CASSIPLVHTEAFF.